This note documents a single TCR beta chain sequence. Its antigen is undetermined. The immunoSEQ assay amplified TCRB CDR3 from up to 2 ug DNA. Amplification used 60 V beta primers and 13 J beta primers. Libraries were prepared by immunoSEQ multiplex PCR; TCRdb keeps only in-frame clonotypes and omits some of them. This sample has 100,000 to 120,000 clones, with nearly 90% found just once. This record belongs to a study of glioma-infiltrating T cells after dendritic cell vaccination. Notes on the study in general: Estimated pretreatment TIL content predicted outcome after dendritic cell vaccination.

As for time point: after dendritic cell vaccination, including at tumor progression/relapse. None of the glioblastoma patients had an isocitrate dehydrogenase mutation. The V gene lost 4 bases and the J gene lost 5 bases, with 17 bases spanning the gap. The CDR3 is 16 residues long. Germline V gene data show CDR1 as SGHVS and CDR2 as FNYEAQ. The V and J genes are TRBV7-6 and TRBJ1-4; D unclear. The sample in question was blood, obtained after dendritic cell vaccination. This receptor was taken from a human donor with glioblastoma. The CDR3 bases are TGTGCCAGCAGCTATGCAAGCGGCAGAAGGAATGAAAAACTGTTTTTT. It translates to CASSYASGRRNEKLFF.